Below are 14 T cell receptor beta chains sequenced from a single sample in a study of OX40 agonist ivuxolimab in advanced cancers. Repertoires were generated with immunoSEQ multiplex PCR, while TCRdb's copy carries only in-frame clones and drops some. The profile shows roughly 39,000 clones, about 88% of them singletons. Specimen: CD4+ or CD8+ T cells sorted from blood, collected in a trial of the OX40 agonist ivuxolimab. The receptor set was obtained from an adult with an advanced solid tumor such as melanoma, head and neck, liver or kidney cancer.

The CDR3: CASSEAITRPYTF. In DNA, the CDR3 is TGTGCCAGCAGTGAAGCCATTACTCGTCCCTACACCTTC. The chain joins TRBV6-1 to TRBJ1-2; D unclear. The CDR3 covers 13 residues. V was trimmed by 0 bases and J by 10 bases, leaving 12 bases between them. The germline V gene encodes CDR1 MNHNS and CDR2 SASEGT.

V and J are TRBV10-2 and TRBJ2-5; 7 bases line up with TRBD1. V was clipped by 7 bases and J by 2 bases; unmatched bases: 7. Per germline, CDR1 WSHSY and CDR2 SAAADI. The CDR3 is made up of 14 amino acids. CDR3 DNA sequence: TGCGCCAGCACCCACAACAGGGGTCAAGAGACCCAGTACTTC. This codes for CASTHNRGQETQYF.

This clone showed up just once. The chain combines TRBV6-1 with TRBJ1-2; maybe TRBD1 (5 bases). The V and J ends lost 3 bases and 2 bases respectively, with 7 bases between them. Germline V gene sequence: CDR1 MNHNS, CDR2 SASEGT. The CDR3 runs to 13 residues. The DNA of the CDR3 is TGTGCCAGCAGTGAGCGGGACAACTATGGCTACACCTTC. As protein: CASSERDNYGYTF.

The rearrangement joins TRBV30 to TRBJ2-7; 8 positions match TRBD1. Germline CDR1 reads GTSNPN; CDR2 reads SVGIG (reference sequence). This CDR3 has 14 residues. V shed 0 bases and J 3 bases; nucleotides not matched to a gene: 4. The chain's CDR3 is CAWSVGQGFYEQYF. The CDR3 bases are TGTGCCTGGAGTGTAGGACAGGGCTTCTACGAGCAGTACTTC.

The V gene is TRBV30, the J gene TRBJ2-1; D is unclear. CDR3 length equals 14 residues. With 0 bases removed from V and 14 bases from J, the gap between germline ends came to 20 bases. The germline V gene has CDR1 GTSNPN and CDR2 SVGIG (reference sequence). Here the CDR3 reads CAWSVGPSGSAEFF. DNA of the CDR3: TGTGCCTGGAGTGTAGGGCCCTCCGGGTCGGCGGAGTTCTTC.

The rearrangement uses TRBV28 and TRBJ1-1; D is unresolved. Deletions cut 3 bases from V and 1 base from J, with 12 bases between. The germline V gene has CDR1 MDHEN and CDR2 SYDVKM. The CDR3 consists of 15 residues. The CDR3 is CASSFSQVWNTEAFF. The CDR3 DNA sequence: TGTGCCAGCAGTTTCTCTCAGGTGTGGAACACTGAAGCTTTCTTT.

The chain uses TRBV18 and TRBJ2-3, with 7 bases fitting TRBD1. CDR3 length: 14 residues. Germline assignment: CDR1 KGHSH and CDR2 LQKENI. The ends lost 1 base at V and 5 bases at J; junction bases unmatched: 3. The CDR3 loop is CASSPQGAGDTQYF. The CDR3 nucleotides read TGTGCCAGCTCACCACAGGGGGCAGGAGATACGCAGTATTTT.

The chain links TRBV7-3 to TRBJ2-1; the match to TRBD2 covers 7 bases. The CDR3 runs 18 residues. Germline V gives CDR1 SGHTA, CDR2 FQGTGA. The ends lost 1 base at V and 0 bases at J; junction bases unmatched: 9. The CDR3 protein is CASSLSPTSLHSYNEQFF. The CDR3 region has the DNA TGTGCCAGCAGCTTAAGCCCGACTAGCTTACACTCCTACAATGAGCAGTTCTTC.

This chain uses TRBV28 with TRBJ1-5; no clear D gene. Trimming shortened V by 11 bases and J by 7 bases, and 15 bases separated the two germline ends. Germline loops: CDR1 MDHEN, CDR2 SYDVKM. The CDR3 runs 12 residues. The CDR3 bases are TGTGCCCTAGCGGCAGGCGGGCAGCCCCAGCATTTT. As protein: CALAAGGQPQHF.

A single count supports this clone. The V call is TRBV6-4, the J call TRBJ1-2, with D tentatively TRBD1 (5 bases). The CDR3 length is 15 residues. Germline V gene data show CDR1 as MRHNA and CDR2 as SNTAGT. V lost 0 bases and J 5 bases, leaving 13 bases between the germline ends. CDR3 coding DNA: TGTGCCAGCAGTGACTCGCGCGGGGGAGAATATGGCTACACCTTC. It codes for CASSDSRGGEYGYTF.

The chain couples TRBV9 to TRBJ1-4; weak D call: TRBD1 (5 bases). CDR3 length: 15 amino acids. V lost 3 bases to trimming and J lost 8 bases, with 17 bases between them. CDR1 SGDLS and CDR2 YYNGEE come from the germline V gene. CDR3 coding DNA: TGTGCCAGCAGCGGAAGGGGTTATCCCCAAGAAAAACTGTTTTTT. This encodes CASSGRGYPQEKLFF.

The chain joins TRBV27 to TRBJ1-4, with 8 bases fitting TRBD1. The CDR3 is 15 residues long. Germline V gives CDR1 MNHEY, CDR2 SMNVEV (reference sequence). Trimming took 5 bases from V and 5 from J; bases not matched to a gene: 7. CDR3 DNA: TGTGCCAGCAGTGCCGACAGGGGATGGAATGAAAAACTGTTTTTT. Protein product: CASSADRGWNEKLFF.

In its sample, this clone was seen a few times. The chain has TRBV28 and TRBJ2-7, with 11 bases fitting TRBD1. This CDR3 contains 15 residues. With 5 bases clipped from V and 3 bases from J, the junction kept 6 bases outside the gene matches. Germline CDR1 and CDR2: MDHEN and SYDVKM. CDR3 DNA: TGTGCCAGCAGTATGGGGGGGACAGGGGGCTACGAGCAGTACTTC. Encoded protein: CASSMGGTGGYEQYF.

V is TRBV28 and J is TRBJ2-7, with D perhaps assigned TRBD1 or TRBD2 (5 bases each). The CDR3 is 16 residues long. Germline V gives CDR1 MDHEN, CDR2 SYDVKM. Between the trimmed V and J ends, which lost 7 bases and 0 bases, there was a span of 19 bases. CDR3 in DNA: TGTGCCAGCACTCCTCCTACGGGGCGTTACTCCTACGAGCAGTACTTC. The encoded protein is CASTPPTGRYSYEQYF.